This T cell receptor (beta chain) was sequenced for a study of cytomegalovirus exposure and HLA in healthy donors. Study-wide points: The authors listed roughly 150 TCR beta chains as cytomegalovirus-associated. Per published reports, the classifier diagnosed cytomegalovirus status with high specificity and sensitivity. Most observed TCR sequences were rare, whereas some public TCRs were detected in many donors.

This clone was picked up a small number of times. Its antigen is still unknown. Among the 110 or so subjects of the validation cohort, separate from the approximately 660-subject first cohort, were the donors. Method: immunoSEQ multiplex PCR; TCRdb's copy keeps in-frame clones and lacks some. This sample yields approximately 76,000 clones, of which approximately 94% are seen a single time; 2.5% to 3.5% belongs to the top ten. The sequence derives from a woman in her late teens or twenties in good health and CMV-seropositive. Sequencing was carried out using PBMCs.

The CDR3 DNA follows: TGTGCCAGCAGCTTTATAGACAGGTCGGGTTCACCCCTCCACTTT. It translates to CASSFIDRSGSPLHF. The chain couples TRBV7-8 to TRBJ1-6, with a tentative D call TRBD1 (6 bases). Germline V gene lookup returns CDR1 SGHVS and CDR2 FQNEAQ. CDR3 size: 15 residues. V lost 3 bases and J 9 bases, leaving 15 bases between the germline ends.